This TCR beta chain emerged from a study of CD8+ T cells in alopecia areata. Across the whole study: The drug, oral tofacitinib, was given to treated patients at 5 to 10 mg twice daily. After 6 to 18 months of tofacitinib, follow-up continued 6 months off drug. Study-level results: Only a single nonresponder existed, so baseline CD8+ expansion links stay unclear.

Deletions cut 2 bases from V and 3 bases from J, with 11 bases between. Germline-derived CDR1 and CDR2 are MNHEY and SMNVEV (reference sequence). This CDR3 is built from 14 residues. Noted treatment: oral pan-JAK inhibitor, 5-10 mg twice daily. Using a FACSAria, the CD4+ and CD8+ T cells were sorted from the PBMCs. Investigators isolated RNA and reverse transcribed it into cDNA to act as the sequencing template. Assay used: immunoSEQ multiplex PCR; TCRdb lists only in-frame clones, some missing. The sample lists 110,000 to 150,000 clones; roughly 80% were seen once. With respect to this clone: The antigen remains unidentified.

The sample here was CD8+ T cells sorted from blood, taken at week 4, from a patient treated with tofacitinib. The clonotype comes from a human donor with alopecia areata. The rearrangement links TRBV27 to TRBJ2-7; D could derive from TRBD1 or TRBD2 (5 bases each). Here the CDR3 reads CASSLAGDSYEQYF. CDR3 nucleotide sequence: TGTGCCAGCAGTTTAGCGGGTGACAGCTACGAGCAGTACTTC.